The 12 T cell receptor beta chains in this list originate from one sample, sequenced in a study of blood T cell repertoires in COVID-19. TCRdb's table, derived via immunoSEQ multiplex PCR, lists solely in-frame clones and lacks some. The data show more than 110,000 clones, 84% seen once. Material for sequencing was peripheral blood. These receptors came from a woman aged 55-75 years with acute or convalescent COVID-19.

This chain joins TRBV29-1 and TRBJ1-1; TRBD1 aligns across 8 bases. V trimming: 7 bases; J trimming: 6 bases; junction bases outside the gene matches: 4. From germline, CDR1 is SQVTM and CDR2 ANQGSEA. The CDR3 has 11 amino acids. CDR3 residues: CSARTGPEAFF. CDR3 DNA sequence: TGCAGCGCCCGGACAGGGCCTGAAGCTTTCTTT. The full variable domain, with the rest looked up from reference TRBV29-1 and TRBJ1-1, is SAVISQKPSRDICQRGTSLTIQCQVDSQVTMMFWYRQQPGQSLTLIATANQGSEATYESGFVIDKFPISRPNLTFSTLTVSNMSPEDSSIYLCSARTGPEAFFGQGTRLTVV.

This clone showed up just once. The J gene is TRBJ1-2, the V gene TRBV5-4, with D unresolved. The CDR3 is 13 residues long. In germline, CDR1 is SGHNT, CDR2 YYREEE (reference sequence). V dropped 6 bases and J dropped 2 bases, with 11 bases sitting between them. CDR3 DNA sequence: TGTGCCAGCATGCACACAGCAAACTATGGCTACACCTTC. This sequence encodes CASMHTANYGYTF. The whole variable domain, filled in from reference TRBV5-4 and TRBJ1-2, reads ETGVTQSPTHLIKTRGQQVTLRCSSQSGHNTVSWYQQALGQGPQFIFQYYREEENGRGNFPPRFSGLQFPNYSSELNVNALELDDSALYLCASMHTANYGYTFGSGTRLTVV.

The rearrangement links TRBV28 to TRBJ2-5, with 7 bases aligning to TRBD1. Germline V gene sequence: CDR1 MDHEN, CDR2 SYDVKM. The CDR3 runs to 16 residues. Trimming removed 5 bases from V and 2 bases from J; junction bases left unmatched: 11. CDR3: CASSITQGPPQETQYF. The CDR3 DNA reads as TGTGCCAGCAGTATAACACAGGGGCCCCCGCAAGAGACCCAGTACTTC. The entire variable domain, with the rest obtained from reference TRBV28 and TRBJ2-5, is as follows: DVKVTQSSRYLVKRTGEKVFLECVQDMDHENMFWYRQDPGLGLRLIYFSYDVKMKEKGDIPEGYSVSREKKERFSLILESASTNQTSMYLCASSITQGPPQETQYFGPGTRLLVL.

The V gene is TRBV28, the J gene TRBJ1-5, with TRBD1 matching over 9 bases. Germline assignment: CDR1 MDHEN and CDR2 SYDVKM. This CDR3 is 16 amino acids long. V shed 5 bases and J 2 bases; nucleotides not matched to a gene: 7. The CDR3 DNA reads TGTGCCAGCAGTGACGGGACAGGGCGAGGCAATCAGCCCCAGCATTTT. Translating gives CASSDGTGRGNQPQHF.

This clone is a singleton in its sample. V usage is TRBV6-2 or TRBV6-3 and J usage is TRBJ2-1; 11 bases align to TRBD2. Germline V gives CDR1 MNHEY, CDR2 SVGEGT. This CDR3 contains 18 residues. The V and J ends lost 2 bases and 4 bases, in that order; junction bases with no gene match: 10. Here the CDR3 DNA reads TGTGCCAGCAGTTACGTTCCGGGACTAGCGGCAAGTTACAATGAGCAGTTCTTC. It encodes CASSYVPGLAASYNEQFF.

The chain is built from TRBV7-9 and TRBJ2-7; D not resolved. The length of the CDR3 is 11 residues. The germline gives CDR1 SEHNR, CDR2 FQNEAQ (reference sequence). V gave up 5 bases and J gave up 4 bases, with 6 bases separating them. The CDR3 reads CASSTQYEQYF. CDR3 sequence (DNA): TGTGCCAGCAGCACACAATACGAGCAGTACTTC.

The rearrangement links TRBV6-2 or TRBV6-3 to TRBJ2-1; 8 bases match TRBD1. Germline V lookup: CDR1 MNHEY, CDR2 SVGEGT. The CDR3 has 17 amino acids. V lost 0 bases to trimming and J lost 4 bases; unmatched junction nucleotides: 8. Here the CDR3 reads CASSYSRFRGQYNEQFF. In DNA form, the CDR3 reads TGTGCCAGCAGTTACTCGAGGTTCAGGGGGCAATACAATGAGCAGTTCTTC.

The chain combines TRBV6-5 with TRBJ1-1; a possible D gene is TRBD1 (6 bases). With 4 bases removed from V and 1 base from J, the gap between germline ends came to 7 bases. The CDR3 is 13 amino acids. Germline V gene sequence: CDR1 MNHEY, CDR2 SVGAGI. The CDR3 bases are TGTGCCAGCAGTTTGGACAGGAACACTGAAGCTTTCTTT. Its translation: CASSLDRNTEAFF.

This chain connects TRBV21-1 to TRBJ2-7; the table's D call, TRBD1, was not checked against the DNA. TRBV21-1 is a pseudogene segment. The CDR3 runs 16 residues. The CDR3 bases are TGTGCCAGCAGCAAAGCGGGACAGGGCCATAACGAAGAGCAGTACTTC. Its translation: CASSKAGQGHNEEQYF.

This CDR3 reads CASSLTSGIYNEQFF. For the CDR3, the DNA is TGTGCCAGCAGCTTGACTAGCGGGATCTACAATGAGCAGTTCTTC. The genes are TRBV7-9 and TRBJ2-1; TRBD2 aligns across 11 bases. The CDR3 runs to 15 residues. Germline CDR1 SEHNR, CDR2 FQNEAQ (reference sequence). The V and J ends lost 3 bases and 3 bases, in that order; junction bases with no gene match: 1.

V is TRBV19 and J is TRBJ1-5; TRBD1 agrees at 8 bases. The germline V gene encodes CDR1 LNHDA and CDR2 SQIVND (reference sequence). Trimming cost V 1 base and J 6 bases; bases outside gene matches: 8. The length of the CDR3 is 16 residues. Written as DNA, the CDR3 is TGTGCCAGTAGTATAGGGGGGACAGGCGGCCGTCAGCCCCAGCATTTT. Amino acid sequence: CASSIGGTGGRQPQHF.

The chain employs TRBV11-3 and TRBJ1-1; weak D call: TRBD1 (6 bases). CDR1 is SGHNT and CDR2 is YENEEA in the germline V gene. V was shortened by 0 bases and J by 2 bases, with 10 bases between the two germline ends. This CDR3 comprises 15 residues. CDR3 protein: CASSLDRQVNTEAFF. The CDR3 nucleotides read TGTGCCAGCAGCTTAGACCGACAGGTTAACACTGAAGCTTTCTTT.